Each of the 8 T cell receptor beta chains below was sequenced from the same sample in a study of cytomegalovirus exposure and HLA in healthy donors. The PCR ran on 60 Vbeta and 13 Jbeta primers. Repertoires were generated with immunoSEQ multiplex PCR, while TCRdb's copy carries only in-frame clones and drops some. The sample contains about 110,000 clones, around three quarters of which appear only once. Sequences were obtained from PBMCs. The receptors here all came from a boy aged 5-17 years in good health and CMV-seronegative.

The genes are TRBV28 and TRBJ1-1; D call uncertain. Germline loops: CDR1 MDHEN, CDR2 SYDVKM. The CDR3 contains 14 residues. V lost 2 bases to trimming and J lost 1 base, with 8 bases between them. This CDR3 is CASSLEGKNTEAFF. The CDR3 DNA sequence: TGTGCCAGCAGTTTAGAGGGAAAGAACACTGAAGCTTTCTTT.

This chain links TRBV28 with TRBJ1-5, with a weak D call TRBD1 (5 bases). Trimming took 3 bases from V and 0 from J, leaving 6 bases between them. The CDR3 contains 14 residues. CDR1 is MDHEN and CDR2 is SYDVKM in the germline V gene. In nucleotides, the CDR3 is TGTGCCAGCAGTTTGGGGGGTAGCAATCAGCCCCAGCATTTT. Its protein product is CASSLGGSNQPQHF.

The CDR3 bases are TGTGCCAGCAGTTCCGGGGGGGCGGACTATGGCTACACCTTC. Translating gives CASSSGGADYGYTF. This chain connects TRBV27 to TRBJ1-2; maybe TRBD1 (6 bases). From germline, CDR1 is MNHEY and CDR2 SMNVEV (reference sequence). The CDR3 totals 14 residues. Trimming left V 4 bases short and J 3 bases short, with 12 bases between.

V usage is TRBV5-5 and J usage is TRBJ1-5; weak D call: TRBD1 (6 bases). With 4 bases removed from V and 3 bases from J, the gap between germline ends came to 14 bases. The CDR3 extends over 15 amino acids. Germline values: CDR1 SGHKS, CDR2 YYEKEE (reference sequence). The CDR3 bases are TGTGCCAGCAGCACACAGGGCAATGTCAATCAGCCCCAGCATTTT. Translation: CASSTQGNVNQPQHF.

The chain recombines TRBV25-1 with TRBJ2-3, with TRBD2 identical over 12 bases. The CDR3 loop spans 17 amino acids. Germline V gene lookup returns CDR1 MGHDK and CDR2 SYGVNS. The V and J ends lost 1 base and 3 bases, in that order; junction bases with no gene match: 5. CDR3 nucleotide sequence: TGTGCCAGCAGTGAATGGCTAGCGGGGGGGCTAACAGATACGCAGTATTTT. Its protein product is CASSEWLAGGLTDTQYF. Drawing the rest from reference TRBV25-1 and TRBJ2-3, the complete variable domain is EADIYQTPRYLVIGTGKKITLECSQTMGHDKMYWYQQDPGMELHLIHYSYGVNSTEKGDLSSESTVSRIRTEHFPLTLESARPSHTSQYLCASSEWLAGGLTDTQYFGPGTRLTVL.

CDR3 amino acids: CASKDGGWNTEAFF. CDR3 nucleotides: TGTGCCAGCAAGGACGGAGGGTGGAACACTGAAGCTTTCTTT. The chain joins TRBV27 to TRBJ1-1; no firm D call. Germline V CDR1 and CDR2: MNHEY, SMNVEV (reference sequence). The CDR3 runs to 14 residues. V was trimmed by 7 bases and J by 1 base, leaving 13 bases between them.

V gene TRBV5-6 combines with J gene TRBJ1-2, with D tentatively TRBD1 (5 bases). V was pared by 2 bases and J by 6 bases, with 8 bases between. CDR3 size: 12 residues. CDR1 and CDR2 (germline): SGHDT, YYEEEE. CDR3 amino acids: CASSLQADGYTF. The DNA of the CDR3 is TGTGCCAGCAGCTTACAGGCGGATGGCTACACCTTC.

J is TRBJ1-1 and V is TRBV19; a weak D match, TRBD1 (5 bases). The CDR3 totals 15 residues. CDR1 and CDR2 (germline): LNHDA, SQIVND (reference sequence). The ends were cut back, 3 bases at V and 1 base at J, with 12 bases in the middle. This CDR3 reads CASSMEGSWNTEAFF. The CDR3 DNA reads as TGTGCCAGTAGTATGGAGGGGAGTTGGAACACTGAAGCTTTCTTT.